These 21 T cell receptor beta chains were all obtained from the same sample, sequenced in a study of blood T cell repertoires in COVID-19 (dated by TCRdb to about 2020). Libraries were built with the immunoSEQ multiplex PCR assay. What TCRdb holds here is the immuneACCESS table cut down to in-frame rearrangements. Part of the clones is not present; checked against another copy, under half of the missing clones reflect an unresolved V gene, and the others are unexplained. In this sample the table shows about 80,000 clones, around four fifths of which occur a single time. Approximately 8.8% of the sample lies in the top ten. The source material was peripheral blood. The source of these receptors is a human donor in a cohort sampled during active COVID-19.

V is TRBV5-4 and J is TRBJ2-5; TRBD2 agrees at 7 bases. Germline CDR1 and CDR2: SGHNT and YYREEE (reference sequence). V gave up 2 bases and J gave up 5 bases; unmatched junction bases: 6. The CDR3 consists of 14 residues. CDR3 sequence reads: CASSFETSPETQYF. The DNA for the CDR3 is TGTGCCAGCAGCTTTGAGACTAGCCCCGAGACCCAGTACTTC. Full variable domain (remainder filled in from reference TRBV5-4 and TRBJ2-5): ETGVTQSPTHLIKTRGQQVTLRCSSQSGHNTVSWYQQALGQGPQFIFQYYREEENGRGNFPPRFSGLQFPNYSSELNVNALELDDSALYLCASSFETSPETQYFGPGTRLLVL.

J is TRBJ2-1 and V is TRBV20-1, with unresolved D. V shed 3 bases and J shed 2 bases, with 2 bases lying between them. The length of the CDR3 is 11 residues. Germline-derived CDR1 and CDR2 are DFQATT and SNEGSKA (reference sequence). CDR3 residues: CSASTYNEQFF. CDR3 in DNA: TGCAGTGCTAGCACCTACAATGAGCAGTTCTTC.

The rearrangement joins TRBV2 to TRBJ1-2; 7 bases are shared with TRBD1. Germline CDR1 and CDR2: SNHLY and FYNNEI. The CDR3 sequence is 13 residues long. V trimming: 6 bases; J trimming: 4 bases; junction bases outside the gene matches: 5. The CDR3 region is CASRGGQSYGYTF. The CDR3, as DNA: TGTGCCAGCAGGGGGGGACAGAGCTATGGCTACACCTTC.

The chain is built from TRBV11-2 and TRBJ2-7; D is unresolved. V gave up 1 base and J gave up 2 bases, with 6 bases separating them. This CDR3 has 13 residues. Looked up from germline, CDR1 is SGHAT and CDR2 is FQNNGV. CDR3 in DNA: TGTGCCAGCAGCTTAGCAGGTCCCTACGAGCAGTACTTC. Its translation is CASSLAGPYEQYF.

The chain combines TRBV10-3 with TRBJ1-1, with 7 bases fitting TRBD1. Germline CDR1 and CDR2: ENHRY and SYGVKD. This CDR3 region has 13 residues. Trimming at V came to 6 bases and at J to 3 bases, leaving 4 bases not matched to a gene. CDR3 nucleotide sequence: TGTGCCATCAGCCTCAGGGGGGACACTGAAGCTTTCTTT. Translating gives CAISLRGDTEAFF.

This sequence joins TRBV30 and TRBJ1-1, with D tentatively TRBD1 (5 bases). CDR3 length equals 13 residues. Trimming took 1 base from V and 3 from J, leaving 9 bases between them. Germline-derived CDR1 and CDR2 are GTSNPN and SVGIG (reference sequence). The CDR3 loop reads CAWSGQGDTEAFF. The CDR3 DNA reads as TGTGCCTGGAGTGGGCAGGGCGACACTGAAGCTTTCTTT.

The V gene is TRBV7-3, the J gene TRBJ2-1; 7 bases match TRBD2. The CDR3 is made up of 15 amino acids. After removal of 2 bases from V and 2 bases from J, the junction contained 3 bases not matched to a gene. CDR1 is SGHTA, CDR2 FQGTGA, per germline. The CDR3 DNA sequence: TGTGCCAGCAGCTTAGGGCGGGAGACCTACAATGAGCAGTTCTTC. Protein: CASSLGRETYNEQFF.

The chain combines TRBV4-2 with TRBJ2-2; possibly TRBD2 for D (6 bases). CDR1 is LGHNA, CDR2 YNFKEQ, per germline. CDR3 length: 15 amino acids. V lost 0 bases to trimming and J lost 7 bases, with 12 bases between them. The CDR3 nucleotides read TGTGCCAGCAGCCAAGAAGGGCGGGGTAGCGGGGAGCTGTTTTTT. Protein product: CASSQEGRGSGELFF.

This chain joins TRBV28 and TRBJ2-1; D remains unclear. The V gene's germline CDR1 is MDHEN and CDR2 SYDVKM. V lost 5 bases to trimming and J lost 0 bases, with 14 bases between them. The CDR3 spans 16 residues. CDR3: CASSLLTGSSYNEQFF. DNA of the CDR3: TGTGCCAGCAGTCTCCTGACTGGTAGCTCCTACAATGAGCAGTTCTTC. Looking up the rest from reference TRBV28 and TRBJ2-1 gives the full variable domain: DVKVTQSSRYLVKRTGEKVFLECVQDMDHENMFWYRQDPGLGLRLIYFSYDVKMKEKGDIPEGYSVSREKKERFSLILESASTNQTSMYLCASSLLTGSSYNEQFFGPGTRLTVL.

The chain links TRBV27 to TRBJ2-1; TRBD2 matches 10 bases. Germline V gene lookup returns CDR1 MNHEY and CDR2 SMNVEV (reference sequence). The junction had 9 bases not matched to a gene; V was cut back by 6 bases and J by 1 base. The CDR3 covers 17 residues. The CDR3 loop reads CASRASGGGGSYNEQFF. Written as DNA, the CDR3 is TGTGCCAGCAGGGCTAGCGGGGGCGGAGGGTCCTACAATGAGCAGTTCTTC.

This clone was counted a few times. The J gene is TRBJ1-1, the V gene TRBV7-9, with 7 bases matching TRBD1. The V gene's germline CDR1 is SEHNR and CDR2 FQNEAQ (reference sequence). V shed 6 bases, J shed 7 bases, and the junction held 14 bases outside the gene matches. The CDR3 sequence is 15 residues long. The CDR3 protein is CASRQAETGIGEAFF. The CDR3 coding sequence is TGTGCCAGCAGGCAGGCTGAGACAGGGATAGGTGAAGCTTTCTTT.

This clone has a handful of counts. The CDR3 nucleotides read TGTGCCGGGCGGGCGGGACCGACCAATGAGCAGTTCTTC. Its protein product is CAGRAGPTNEQFF. This chain uses TRBV6-4 with TRBJ2-1; TRBD2 is a possible D gene (6 bases). This CDR3 is 13 amino acids long. Between the trimmed V and J ends, which lost 11 bases and 6 bases, there was a span of 17 bases. The V gene's germline CDR1 is MRHNA and CDR2 SNTAGT.

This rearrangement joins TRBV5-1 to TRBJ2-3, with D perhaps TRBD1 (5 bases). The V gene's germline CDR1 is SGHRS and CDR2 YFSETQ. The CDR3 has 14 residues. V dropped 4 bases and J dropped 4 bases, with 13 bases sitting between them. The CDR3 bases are TGCGCCAGCAGCAAGGGGCCGGACGCAGATACGCAGTATTTT. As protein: CASSKGPDADTQYF.

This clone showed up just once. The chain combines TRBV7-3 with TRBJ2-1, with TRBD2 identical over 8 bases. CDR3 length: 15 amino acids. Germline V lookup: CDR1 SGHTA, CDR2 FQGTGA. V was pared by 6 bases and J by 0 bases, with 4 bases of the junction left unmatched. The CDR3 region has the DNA TGTGCCAGCAGTTCCGGGACTAGCTCCTACAATGAGCAGTTCTTC. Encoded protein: CASSSGTSSYNEQFF.

Here the CDR3 reads CSVGDRAGGYTF. In DNA form, the CDR3 reads TGCAGCGTTGGGGACAGGGCGGGGGGCTACACCTTC. V gene TRBV29-1 combines with J gene TRBJ1-2; 9 bases map to TRBD1. With V trimmed by 4 bases and J by 8 bases, 5 bases remained unmatched. Germline V lookup: CDR1 SQVTM, CDR2 ANQGSEA. CDR3 length equals 12 residues.

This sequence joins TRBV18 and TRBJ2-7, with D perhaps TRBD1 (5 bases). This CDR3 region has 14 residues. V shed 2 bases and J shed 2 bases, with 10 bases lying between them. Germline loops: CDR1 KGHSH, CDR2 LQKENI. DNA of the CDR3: TGTGCCAGCTCACCAAAACAGACAGCCTACGAGCAGTACTTC. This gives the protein CASSPKQTAYEQYF.

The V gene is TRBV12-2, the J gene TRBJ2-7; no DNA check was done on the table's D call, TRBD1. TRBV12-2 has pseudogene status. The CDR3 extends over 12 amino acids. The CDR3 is CASRSGGYEQYF. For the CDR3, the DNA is TGTGCAAGTCGCTCAGGGGGCTACGAGCAGTACTTC.

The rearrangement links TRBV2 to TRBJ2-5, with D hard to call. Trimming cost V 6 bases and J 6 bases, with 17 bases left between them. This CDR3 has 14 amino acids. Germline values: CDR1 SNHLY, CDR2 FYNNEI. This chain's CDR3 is CASSPEIEKKTQYF. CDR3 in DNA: TGTGCCAGCAGCCCGGAGATCGAAAAAAAGACCCAGTACTTC.

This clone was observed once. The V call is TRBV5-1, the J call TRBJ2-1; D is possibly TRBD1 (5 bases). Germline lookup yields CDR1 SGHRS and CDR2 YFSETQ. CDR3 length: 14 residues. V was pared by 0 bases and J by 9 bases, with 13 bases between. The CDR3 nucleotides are TGCGCCAGCAGCTTGGGGTCTGGGGCTGGTGAGCAGTTCTTC. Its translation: CASSLGSGAGEQFF.

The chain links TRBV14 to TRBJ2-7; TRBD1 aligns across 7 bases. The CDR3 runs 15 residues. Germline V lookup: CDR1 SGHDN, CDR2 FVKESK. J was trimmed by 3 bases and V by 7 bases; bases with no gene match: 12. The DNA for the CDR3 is TGTGCCAGCAAGGCCTTCAGGGGGTCCGGCTACGAGCAGTACTTC. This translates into CASKAFRGSGYEQYF.

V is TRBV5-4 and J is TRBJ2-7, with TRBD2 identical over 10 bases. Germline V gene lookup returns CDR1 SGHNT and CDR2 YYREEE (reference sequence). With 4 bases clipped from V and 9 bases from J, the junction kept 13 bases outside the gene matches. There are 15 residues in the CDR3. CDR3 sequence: CASSVQRGGGEGQYF. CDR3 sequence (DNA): TGTGCCAGCAGCGTACAGCGGGGGGGCGGGGAGGGGCAGTACTTC. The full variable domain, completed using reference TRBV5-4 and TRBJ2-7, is ETGVTQSPTHLIKTRGQQVTLRCSSQSGHNTVSWYQQALGQGPQFIFQYYREEENGRGNFPPRFSGLQFPNYSSELNVNALELDDSALYLCASSVQRGGGEGQYFGPGTRLTVT.